Listed below are T cell receptor beta chains from one sample, sequenced in a study of blood T cell repertoires in COVID-19. Assay used: immunoSEQ multiplex PCR; TCRdb lists only in-frame clones, some missing. The repertoire has about 190,000 clones, more than 70% of them found once; the top ten carry under 3.5%. The sample consisted of peripheral blood. Receptors were obtained from a woman at least 80 years old with active or convalescent COVID-19. Each CDR3 is given with its conserved first and last residue. Each record gives: V gene, D gene, J gene, clone size, CDR3 protein, CDR3 DNA. A D gene is named only where the DNA matches it firmly. The size of a clone is reported for some rows only, either as once, few or many, or as a class for expanded clones.

>TRBV20-1|.|TRBJ2-3|few
CSAIYTDTQYF
TGCAGTGCCATCTACACAGATACGCAGTATTTT
>TRBV6-6|TRBD1|TRBJ1-1|.
CASSYSGTENTEAFF
TGTGCCAGCAGTTACTCGGGGACAGAGAACACTGAAGCTTTCTTT
>TRBV3-1/TRBV3-2|.|TRBJ2-1|.
CASSQEQLREQFF
TGTGCCAGCAGCCAAGAACAGCTTCGCGAGCAGTTCTTC
>TRBV2|TRBD2|TRBJ2-3|once
CARRSGESTDTQYF
TGTGCCAGACGTAGCGGGGAAAGCACAGATACGCAGTATTTT
>TRBV19|.|TRBJ1-1|once
CAAGKNTEAFF
TGTGCCGCAGGAAAGAACACTGAAGCTTTCTTT
>TRBV2|.|TRBJ2-4|.
CASAGSRDIQYF
TGTGCCAGCGCCGGGTCCCGAGACATTCAGTACTTC
>TRBV21-1|.|TRBJ1-2|.
CASSKEAGNYGYTF
TGTGCCAGCAGCAAAGAGGCCGGGAACTATGGCTACACCTTC
>TRBV5-4|TRBD1|TRBJ2-3|.
CASSQDRAADTQYF
TGTGCCAGCAGCCAGGACAGGGCGGCAGATACGCAGTATTTT
>TRBV30|.|TRBJ1-4|.
CAWSSFGRLQGAEKLFF
TGTGCCTGGAGTTCGTTCGGCCGATTACAGGGTGCCGAAAAACTGTTTTTT
>TRBV24-1|.|TRBJ1-1|.
CATSRDTEAFF
TGTGCCACCAGCCGGGACACTGAAGCTTTCTTT